Listed below are T cell receptor beta chains from one sample, sequenced in a study of beta chain features in type 1 diabetes. Using immunoSEQ multiplex PCR, the repertoire was profiled, and TCRdb retains in-frame clones only, with some absent. Among approximately 360,000 clones listed, around an eighth were seen once. The sequencing sample was made of naive CD4+ T cells from blood. The source is a woman between 18 and 30 years old with type 1 diabetes. Each CDR3 is given without its conserved first and last residue. Fields, in order: J gene, V gene, CDR3 protein.

TRBJ1-2	TRBV6-5	ASSRGSNNYGYT
TRBJ2-7	TRBV11-2	ASSASGSLSEQY
TRBJ2-3	TRBV7-2	ASSLGIRTDTQY
TRBJ1-2	TRBV28	ASSDRYYGYT
TRBJ2-5	TRBV4-1	ASSLGQQETQY
TRBJ2-2	TRBV4-3	ASSVERERTGELF
TRBJ2-1	TRBV2	ASSRELAGGPIEQF
TRBJ2-5	TRBV7-2	ASSLADYQETQY
TRBJ2-6	TRBV7-8	ASSRTRRAPGANVLT
TRBJ2-3	TRBV19	ASSRTGRSDTQY
TRBJ1-1	TRBV18	ASSRDLMNTEAF
TRBJ1-5	TRBV14	ASRLLKPQH
TRBJ2-1	TRBV7-9	ASSLYREWYNEQF